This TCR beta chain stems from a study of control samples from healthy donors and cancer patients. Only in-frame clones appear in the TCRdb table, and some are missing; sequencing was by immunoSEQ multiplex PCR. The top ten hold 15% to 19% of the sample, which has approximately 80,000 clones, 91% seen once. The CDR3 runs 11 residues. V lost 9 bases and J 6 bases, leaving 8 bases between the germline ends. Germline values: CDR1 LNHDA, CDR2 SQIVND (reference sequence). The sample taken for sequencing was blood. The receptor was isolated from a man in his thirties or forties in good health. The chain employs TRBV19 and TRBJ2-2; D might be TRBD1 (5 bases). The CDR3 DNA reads TGTGCCAGCAAGACAGCCGGGGAGCTGTTTTTT. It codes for CASKTAGELFF.